The present TCR beta chain was sequenced within a study of T cells after yellow fever vaccination. TCRdb itself ran the 5' RACE reads through MiXCR, one entry per CDR3 protein. The sample consists of about 400,000 distinct CDR3 sequences, 6.2% of them appearing once. This clonotype was recorded a few times. The TCR comes from a man under 40 who received the YFV17D yellow fever vaccine. The sequenced sample was PBMCs, obtained 5 days after the yellow fever booster vaccination.

CDR3: CASSFWKPQPQHF. CDR3 in DNA: TGTGCCAGCAGCTTTTGGAAACCTCAGCCCCAGCATTTT. This chain links TRBV11-2 with TRBJ1-5; D gene ambiguous. V lost 3 bases and J lost 6, with 9 bases in between. Germline V gives CDR1 SGHAT, CDR2 FQNNGV. The CDR3 is made up of 13 amino acids.